This TCR beta chain was recovered during a study of blood T cell repertoires in COVID-19. Overall study: Spain, Italy and the United States supplied samples that represented acute and convalescent COVID-19. From T cells, B-cell-depleted T cells, or PBMCs came the material, which was cDNA or gDNA.

A remark on this clone: A junction end diverges from the germline sequence, so it may reflect a read error.

Original data processing: Scientists estimated how many nucleated cells there were by amplifying reference gene primers. Assay used: immunoSEQ multiplex PCR; TCRdb lists only in-frame clones, some missing. V and J calls and clone size follow that table, whereas D and trimming were derived from the DNA. Of some 160,000 clones listed, roughly 80% are singletons. CDR1 and CDR2 (germline): SSHAT, FNYEAQ (reference sequence). This CDR3 comprises 16 residues. This TCR derives from a man aged 45-60 years with active or convalescent COVID-19. The sample comprised peripheral blood. The chain links TRBV7-7 to TRBJ2-5; TRBD2 matches at 9 bases. The CDR3 DNA is TGTGCTAGCAGCTCCGCGGGTAGCGGGAGTATAGAGACCCAGTACTTC. Residues: CASSSAGSGSIETQYF.